Listed below are T cell receptor beta chains from one sample, sequenced in a study of CD8+ T cells in alopecia areata. The method was immunoSEQ multiplex PCR; TCRdb's version includes in-frame clones alone and lacks a portion of them. Of 200,000 to 250,000 clones in the sample, 67% are singletons; the top ten hold 1% to 1.5%. The input for sequencing was CD4+ T cells sorted from blood, taken at week 0. The source is a human donor with alopecia areata. The CDR3 runs from the conserved cysteine through the conserved F or W. D genes are given only for firm matches. Only some rows state a clone size, as once, few, many or a class for expanded clones.

d_call: TRBD1
j_call: TRBJ1-5
v_call: TRBV30
clone_size: .
cdr3_aa: CAWAGTGNQPQHF
cdr3_nt: TGTGCCTGGGCCGGGACAGGGAATCAGCCCCAGCATTTT

d_call: .
j_call: TRBJ2-6
v_call: TRBV27
clone_size: .
cdr3_aa: CASSLFPESSGANVLTF
cdr3_nt: TGTGCCAGCAGTTTATTCCCGGAGAGCTCTGGGGCCAACGTCCTGACTTTC

d_call: TRBD2
j_call: TRBJ2-3
v_call: TRBV29-1
clone_size: .
cdr3_aa: CSVTSGGTSTDTQYF
cdr3_nt: TGCAGCGTTACTAGCGGGGGGACTAGCACAGATACGCAGTATTTT

d_call: .
j_call: TRBJ2-7
v_call: TRBV6-5
clone_size: .
cdr3_aa: CASRTWGLSTYEQYF
cdr3_nt: TGTGCCAGCAGGACCTGGGGATTGTCGACCTACGAGCAGTACTTC

d_call: .
j_call: TRBJ1-5
v_call: TRBV10-3
clone_size: .
cdr3_aa: CAISESSGSNQPQHF
cdr3_nt: TGTGCCATCAGTGAATCATCTGGTAGCAATCAGCCCCAGCATTTT

d_call: .
j_call: TRBJ2-7
v_call: TRBV5-4
clone_size: .
cdr3_aa: CASSQDIHSYEQYF
cdr3_nt: TGTGCCAGCAGCCAAGACATCCACTCCTACGAGCAGTACTTC

d_call: .
j_call: TRBJ1-1
v_call: TRBV7-9
clone_size: few
cdr3_aa: CASSLEGDTEAFF
cdr3_nt: TGTGCCAGCAGCTTAGAAGGGGACACTGAAGCTTTCTTT

d_call: TRBD1
j_call: TRBJ1-6
v_call: TRBV9
clone_size: .
cdr3_aa: CASSARQGSPLHF
cdr3_nt: TGTGCCAGCAGCGCCCGACAGGGATCACCCCTCCACTTT

d_call: TRBD1
j_call: TRBJ1-2
v_call: TRBV4-3
clone_size: .
cdr3_aa: CASSPRTGGDYGYTF
cdr3_nt: TGCGCCAGCAGTCCTAGGACAGGGGGCGACTATGGCTACACCTTC

d_call: .
j_call: TRBJ2-6
v_call: TRBV30
clone_size: .
cdr3_aa: CAWSVQWSVLTF
cdr3_nt: TGTGCCTGGAGTGTACAATGGAGCGTCCTGACTTTC

d_call: .
j_call: TRBJ1-1
v_call: TRBV6-5
clone_size: few
cdr3_aa: CASSYGSWGTEAFF
cdr3_nt: TGTGCCAGCAGTTACGGATCCTGGGGCACTGAAGCTTTCTTT

d_call: .
j_call: TRBJ2-2
v_call: TRBV30
clone_size: .
cdr3_aa: CAWSGQASGELFF
cdr3_nt: TGTGCCTGGAGTGGGCAAGCCTCCGGGGAGCTGTTTTTT

d_call: .
j_call: TRBJ1-1
v_call: TRBV30
clone_size: .
cdr3_aa: CAWSVVVEAFF
cdr3_nt: TGTGCCTGGAGCGTGGTGGTTGAAGCTTTCTTT

d_call: .
j_call: TRBJ2-3
v_call: TRBV5-4
clone_size: .
cdr3_aa: CASSIEATDTQYF
cdr3_nt: TGTGCCAGCAGCATTGAGGCCACAGATACGCAGTATTTT

d_call: TRBD1
j_call: TRBJ1-2
v_call: TRBV30
clone_size: .
cdr3_aa: CAWRPPDRVHGYTF
cdr3_nt: TGTGCCTGGAGACCCCCGGACAGGGTCCATGGCTACACCTTC

d_call: TRBD1
j_call: TRBJ1-6
v_call: TRBV7-2
clone_size: .
cdr3_aa: CASSLNRQGAKGSPLHF
cdr3_nt: TGTGCCAGCAGCTTAAACCGACAGGGGGCGAAAGGTTCACCCCTCCACTTT

d_call: .
j_call: TRBJ1-1
v_call: TRBV15
clone_size: .
cdr3_aa: CATSRHGGNTEAFF
cdr3_nt: TGTGCCACCAGCAGGCATGGGGGGAACACTGAAGCTTTCTTT

d_call: .
j_call: TRBJ1-5
v_call: TRBV6-5
clone_size: .
cdr3_aa: CASSYAQGTAQHF
cdr3_nt: TGTGCCAGCAGTTACGCACAGGGTACGGCCCAGCATTTT

d_call: TRBD1
j_call: TRBJ2-3
v_call: TRBV29-1
clone_size: .
cdr3_aa: CSVEGTGMFTQYF
cdr3_nt: TGCAGCGTTGAAGGGACAGGGATGTTTACGCAGTATTTT

d_call: TRBD2
j_call: TRBJ2-3
v_call: TRBV29-1
clone_size: .
cdr3_aa: CSAAAGVNTDTQYF
cdr3_nt: TGCAGCGCCGCTGCGGGGGTGAACACAGATACGCAGTATTTT

d_call: .
j_call: TRBJ2-5
v_call: TRBV6-5
clone_size: .
cdr3_aa: CASSRGSRETQYF
cdr3_nt: TGTGCCAGCAGCCGCGGATCAAGGGAGACCCAGTACTTC

d_call: .
j_call: TRBJ2-6
v_call: TRBV5-1
clone_size: few
cdr3_aa: CASRERGSGANVLTF
cdr3_nt: TGCGCCAGCAGAGAAAGGGGTTCCGGGGCCAACGTCCTGACTTTC

d_call: .
j_call: TRBJ2-1
v_call: TRBV20-1
clone_size: once
cdr3_aa: CSARRVEQFF
cdr3_nt: TGCAGTGCTAGACGTGTTGAGCAGTTCTTC

d_call: .
j_call: TRBJ2-5
v_call: TRBV18
clone_size: .
cdr3_aa: CASSATALQETQYF
cdr3_nt: TGTGCCAGCTCAGCAACGGCCTTACAAGAGACCCAGTACTTC

d_call: .
j_call: TRBJ2-1
v_call: TRBV7-8
clone_size: .
cdr3_aa: CASSLVPNEQFF
cdr3_nt: TGTGCCAGCAGCTTAGTTCCGAATGAGCAGTTCTTC

d_call: .
j_call: TRBJ2-6
v_call: TRBV5-1
clone_size: few
cdr3_aa: CASSLRSGANVLTF
cdr3_nt: TGCGCCAGCAGCTTGCGGTCTGGGGCCAACGTCCTGACTTTC

d_call: TRBD1
j_call: TRBJ2-5
v_call: TRBV7-8
clone_size: .
cdr3_aa: CASSLERGQGSYF
cdr3_nt: TGTGCCAGCAGCTTAGAGCGCGGACAGGGGTCGTACTTC

d_call: .
j_call: TRBJ1-1
v_call: TRBV30
clone_size: few
cdr3_aa: CAWTRGLEAFF
cdr3_nt: TGTGCCTGGACCAGGGGCCTTGAAGCTTTCTTT

d_call: .
j_call: TRBJ1-1
v_call: TRBV4-2
clone_size: few
cdr3_aa: CASSQVPGAVAFF
cdr3_nt: TGTGCCAGCAGCCAAGTTCCCGGGGCTGTAGCTTTCTTT

d_call: .
j_call: TRBJ1-1
v_call: TRBV7-3
clone_size: .
cdr3_aa: CASSLTENTEAFF
cdr3_nt: TGTGCCAGCAGCTTAACGGAGAACACTGAAGCTTTCTTT

d_call: TRBD1
j_call: TRBJ1-2
v_call: TRBV6-1
clone_size: .
cdr3_aa: CASTPGQLYGYTF
cdr3_nt: TGTGCCAGCACGCCGGGACAGCTCTATGGCTACACCTTC

d_call: TRBD2
j_call: TRBJ2-3
v_call: TRBV30
clone_size: .
cdr3_aa: CAWSAGLAGTDTQYF
cdr3_nt: TGTGCCTGGAGTGCAGGGCTAGCGGGGACCGATACGCAGTATTTT

d_call: .
j_call: TRBJ1-5
v_call: TRBV7-9
clone_size: .
cdr3_aa: CASSQAGWQPQHF
cdr3_nt: TGTGCCAGCAGCCAGGCCGGTTGGCAGCCCCAGCATTTT

d_call: TRBD1
j_call: TRBJ1-3
v_call: TRBV4-1
clone_size: few
cdr3_aa: CASSQPGQDRSGNTIYF
cdr3_nt: TGCGCCAGCAGCCAACCCGGACAGGACCGCTCTGGAAACACCATATATTTT

d_call: .
j_call: TRBJ2-2
v_call: TRBV6-1
clone_size: .
cdr3_aa: CASLRTWGTGELFF
cdr3_nt: TGTGCCAGCCTACGGACCTGGGGAACCGGGGAGCTGTTTTTT

d_call: TRBD1
j_call: TRBJ2-7
v_call: TRBV25-1
clone_size: few
cdr3_aa: CASSKTGLNEQYF
cdr3_nt: TGTGCCAGCAGTAAGACAGGGCTGAACGAGCAGTACTTC

d_call: .
j_call: TRBJ2-7
v_call: TRBV30
clone_size: .
cdr3_aa: CAWSEGVAYEQYF
cdr3_nt: TGTGCCTGGAGTGAAGGGGTCGCCTACGAGCAGTACTTC

d_call: TRBD1
j_call: TRBJ2-5
v_call: TRBV6-5
clone_size: few
cdr3_aa: CASSHNRGETQYF
cdr3_nt: TGTGCCAGCAGCCATAACAGGGGAGAGACCCAGTACTTC

d_call: .
j_call: TRBJ1-6
v_call: TRBV30
clone_size: .
cdr3_aa: CAWSPVGVRYNSPLHF
cdr3_nt: TGTGCCTGGAGTCCTGTGGGGGTCCGCTATAATTCACCCCTCCACTTT

d_call: .
j_call: TRBJ1-5
v_call: TRBV10-3
clone_size: few
cdr3_aa: CAIRQYSNQPQHF
cdr3_nt: TGTGCCATCAGACAGTATAGCAATCAGCCCCAGCATTTT

d_call: .
j_call: TRBJ1-2
v_call: TRBV28
clone_size: once
cdr3_aa: CASTQRGYGYTF
cdr3_nt: TGTGCCAGCACCCAGCGGGGCTATGGCTACACCTTC

d_call: .
j_call: TRBJ2-7
v_call: TRBV30
clone_size: few
cdr3_aa: CAWKGGPYEQYF
cdr3_nt: TGTGCCTGGAAGGGCGGACCCTACGAGCAGTACTTC

d_call: .
j_call: TRBJ2-1
v_call: TRBV10-3
clone_size: few
cdr3_aa: CAISGGVRNNEQFF
cdr3_nt: TGTGCCATCAGCGGCGGGGTACGTAACAATGAGCAGTTCTTC

d_call: TRBD2
j_call: TRBJ2-1
v_call: TRBV13
clone_size: .
cdr3_aa: CASSSGLAGGHEQFF
cdr3_nt: TGTGCCAGCAGCTCGGGACTAGCGGGGGGTCATGAGCAGTTCTTC

d_call: .
j_call: TRBJ2-2
v_call: TRBV5-1
clone_size: .
cdr3_aa: CASRDNTGELFF
cdr3_nt: TGCGCCAGCCGCGACAACACCGGGGAGCTGTTTTTT

d_call: .
j_call: TRBJ2-7
v_call: TRBV4-2
clone_size: .
cdr3_aa: CASSQPGAYEQYF
cdr3_nt: TGTGCCAGCAGCCAACCAGGGGCCTACGAGCAGTACTTC

d_call: .
j_call: TRBJ1-1
v_call: TRBV7-2
clone_size: once
cdr3_aa: CASSPYGGSYTEAFF
cdr3_nt: TGTGCCAGCAGCCCATATGGTGGCAGCTACACTGAAGCTTTCTTT

d_call: .
j_call: TRBJ1-2
v_call: TRBV7-9
clone_size: .
cdr3_aa: CASSLGDGYGYTF
cdr3_nt: TGTGCCAGCAGCTTAGGGGACGGCTATGGCTACACCTTC

d_call: .
j_call: TRBJ2-3
v_call: TRBV5-1
clone_size: .
cdr3_aa: CASSLISGATDTQYF
cdr3_nt: TGCGCCAGCAGCTTGATATCGGGGGCGACAGATACGCAGTATTTT

d_call: TRBD1
j_call: TRBJ1-5
v_call: TRBV6-1
clone_size: .
cdr3_aa: CASSPDRGYQPQHF
cdr3_nt: TGTGCCAGCAGCCCAGACAGGGGGTATCAGCCCCAGCATTTT

d_call: .
j_call: TRBJ1-1
v_call: TRBV6-4
clone_size: .
cdr3_aa: CASRDPPNTEAFF
cdr3_nt: TGTGCCAGCCGGGACCCGCCGAACACTGAAGCTTTCTTT

d_call: .
j_call: TRBJ2-5
v_call: TRBV10-3
clone_size: .
cdr3_aa: CAISGGQETLYF
cdr3_nt: TGTGCCATCAGTGGGGGGCAAGAGACCCTGTACTTC

d_call: TRBD1
j_call: TRBJ1-6
v_call: TRBV10-3
clone_size: .
cdr3_aa: CAISDSLTGGMSPLHF
cdr3_nt: TGTGCCATCAGTGATTCGTTGACAGGGGGCATGTCACCCCTCCACTTT

d_call: .
j_call: TRBJ2-3
v_call: TRBV20-1
clone_size: .
cdr3_aa: CVASSTDTQYF
cdr3_nt: TGCGTAGCGTCTAGCACAGATACGCAGTATTTT

d_call: .
j_call: TRBJ2-6
v_call: TRBV29-1
clone_size: .
cdr3_aa: CSVAAGRGGANVLTF
cdr3_nt: TGCAGCGTTGCAGCAGGGAGAGGTGGGGCCAACGTCCTGACTTTC

d_call: .
j_call: TRBJ2-2
v_call: TRBV5-1
clone_size: .
cdr3_aa: CASSSGLSPDTGELFF
cdr3_nt: TGCGCCAGCAGCTCAGGACTATCCCCTGACACCGGGGAGCTGTTTTTT

d_call: TRBD2
j_call: TRBJ2-2
v_call: TRBV7-8
clone_size: .
cdr3_aa: CASSLLTSGGTGELFF
cdr3_nt: TGTGCCAGCAGCTTATTGACTAGCGGGGGCACCGGGGAGCTGTTTTTT

d_call: .
j_call: TRBJ2-6
v_call: TRBV5-4
clone_size: .
cdr3_aa: CASSGQYQFPSGANVLTF
cdr3_nt: TGTGCCAGCTCCGGACAGTATCAATTCCCCTCTGGGGCCAACGTCCTGACTTTC